Reported below is one TCR beta chain. What it binds is unknown. TCRdb processed the 5' RACE reads anew with MiXCR; each CDR3 protein has one entry. The sample includes 300,000 to 350,000 distinct CDR3 sequences, roughly a fifth seen only once; the top ten take roughly 20%. The sample is drawn from a study of T-cell memory formation after mild COVID-19. The study, taken as a whole, reports: Mainly CM and EM harbored the contracting CD4+ clones; mainly EMRA harbored the CD8+ ones.

Material: PBMCs or a T cell subset sorted from them (not recorded which). This TCR was recovered from a man younger than 35 who had mild COVID-19 (a few samples of this study predate the infection). Cell type and time point are not known.

The CDR3 coding sequence is TGTGCCAGCGGGGGCCGCAGGGGCGGGGAGCTGTTTTTT. Translating it yields CASGGRRGGELFF. The chain couples TRBV6-1 to TRBJ2-2; perhaps TRBD1 as D (6 bases). This CDR3 is built from 13 residues. V was clipped by 8 bases and J by 7 bases, with 14 bases between them. Germline CDR1 reads MNHNS; CDR2 reads SASEGT.